These T cell receptor beta chains were read from a single sample in a study of graft-versus-host responses after intestinal transplantation. This table comes from immunoSEQ multiplex PCR, and its TCRdb copy is limited to in-frame clones, with some not included. The top ten clones hold about 0.18% of a sample with 75,000 to 100,000 clones, 91% of them seen once. These receptors have no identified antigens. The sequencing used unstimulated CD4+ T cells sorted from spleen or lymph node cells, collected before transplant. Every receptor here comes from a human donor who was the organ donor for an intestinal transplant. Each CDR3 is given with its conserved first and last residue. A D gene is named only where the DNA matches it firmly. Clone size is not always given. Where it is, it says once, few, many or a class for expanded clones.

D	V	size	J	length	CDR3	DNA
TRBD1	TRBV19	.	TRBJ1-5	16	CASNLDRGRGNQPQHF	TGTGCCAGTAACCTCGACAGGGGCCGAGGCAATCAGCCCCAGCATTTT
TRBD1	TRBV6-5	.	TRBJ1-2	12	CASSTTGYGYTF	TGTGCCAGCAGTACGACAGGGTATGGCTACACCTTC
.	TRBV4-1	.	TRBJ1-1	14	CASSPYEGDTEAFF	TGCGCCAGCAGCCCGTATGAGGGCGACACTGAAGCTTTCTTT
.	TRBV6-5	.	TRBJ1-6	12	CASKRSLSPLHF	TGTGCCAGCAAAAGGAGCCTCTCACCCCTCCACTTT
.	TRBV27	once	TRBJ1-5	12	CASSLAGQPQHF	TGTGCCAGCAGTTTGGCTGGTCAGCCCCAGCATTTT
.	TRBV15	.	TRBJ2-5	16	CATSRSLGTGRKTQYF	TGTGCCACCAGCAGGAGCTTGGGGACGGGGAGGAAGACCCAGTACTTC
TRBD1	TRBV7-9	.	TRBJ1-6	13	CASRGTGDSPLHF	TGTGCCAGCAGAGGGACAGGGGATTCACCCCTCCACTTT
TRBD1	TRBV6-1	.	TRBJ2-7	15	CASSERGQETYEQYF	TGTGCCAGCAGTGAAAGGGGACAGGAGACCTACGAGCAGTACTTC
.	TRBV5-4	.	TRBJ2-7	13	CASSVLDSREQYF	TGTGCCAGCAGCGTACTGGACAGCCGTGAGCAGTACTTC
.	TRBV7-2	once	TRBJ2-6	16	CASSFRQGTGANVLTF	TGTGCCAGCAGTTTCCGCCAGGGTACCGGGGCCAACGTCCTGACTTTC
TRBD1	TRBV5-1	.	TRBJ1-2	15	CASSSTTGSGYGYTF	TGCGCCAGCAGCTCGACGACAGGGTCAGGCTATGGCTACACCTTC
.	TRBV4-1	.	TRBJ2-7	15	CASSQGQGSPYEQYF	TGCGCCAGCAGCCAAGGGCAGGGGAGTCCCTACGAGCAGTACTTC
.	TRBV27	.	TRBJ2-2	15	CASSLSWTDTGELFF	TGTGCCAGCAGTTTATCGTGGACTGACACCGGGGAGCTGTTTTTT
TRBD1	TRBV11-2	.	TRBJ2-3	19	CASRSLLGTGVQHTDTQYF	TGTGCCAGCAGGTCCCTTCTGGGGACAGGGGTTCAACACACAGATACGCAGTATTTT
TRBD2	TRBV4-2	.	TRBJ2-7	16	CASSQDQAGGRYEQYF	TGTGCCAGCAGCCAAGACCAAGCGGGGGGACGCTACGAGCAGTACTTC
TRBD1	TRBV7-3	.	TRBJ1-1	14	CASSLLGGGTEAFF	TGTGCCAGCAGCTTATTAGGGGGCGGCACTGAAGCTTTCTTT
.	TRBV7-8	.	TRBJ1-2	12	CASSPQGGGYTF	TGTGCCAGCAGTCCCCAGGGAGGTGGCTACACCTTC
.	TRBV19	.	TRBJ1-6	16	CASRVEEGSRNSPLHF	TGTGCCAGTAGGGTAGAGGAGGGAAGTAGAAATTCACCCCTCCACTTT
TRBD2	TRBV4-2	.	TRBJ2-1	16	CASSQGPGGSYNEQFF	TGTGCCAGCAGCCAAGGTCCGGGGGGGTCCTACAATGAGCAGTTCTTC
.	TRBV9	.	TRBJ1-1	14	CASSGGFSDREAFF	TGTGCCAGCAGCGGGGGATTTAGTGACAGAGAAGCTTTCTTT
TRBD1	TRBV5-8	.	TRBJ1-1	15	CASSFTGTGNTEAFF	TGTGCCAGCAGCTTTACCGGGACAGGTAACACTGAAGCTTTCTTT
.	TRBV9	.	TRBJ1-2	13	CASSVGPNDGYTF	TGTGCCAGCAGCGTGGGCCCTAATGATGGCTACACCTTC
TRBD2	TRBV11-2	.	TRBJ2-1	16	CASNLGGAKGHNEQFF	TGTGCCAGCAACCTCGGGGGGGCCAAAGGTCACAATGAGCAGTTCTTC
.	TRBV5-1	.	TRBJ2-5	16	CASSLGQGRLKETQYF	TGCGCCAGCAGCTTGGGTCAGGGCAGGTTAAAAGAGACCCAGTACTTC
TRBD1	TRBV4-1	.	TRBJ2-5	18	CASSQDFVATGGGKTQYF	TGCGCCAGCAGCCAAGATTTTGTAGCGACAGGGGGCGGGAAGACCCAGTACTTC
.	TRBV5-1	.	TRBJ2-5	14	CASSLRTPQETQYF	TGCGCCAGCAGCTTGCGAACACCCCAAGAGACCCAGTACTTC
.	TRBV29-1	.	TRBJ2-1	13	CSIQEFPADEQFF	TGCAGCATACAAGAGTTCCCGGCGGATGAGCAGTTCTTC
TRBD1	TRBV18	.	TRBJ1-2	14	CASSERGTVYGYTF	TGTGCCAGCTCAGAGAGAGGGACAGTCTATGGCTACACCTTC
.	TRBV7-9	.	TRBJ2-5	13	CASSPTRTETQYF	TGTGCCAGCAGCCCGACTAGGACGGAGACCCAGTACTTC
.	TRBV19	few	TRBJ1-3	13	CASSKDGGNTIYF	TGTGCCAGTAGTAAAGACGGGGGAAACACCATATATTTT
.	TRBV7-2	.	TRBJ2-3	14	CASRLTASTDTQYF	TGTGCCAGCAGACTGACTGCTAGCACAGATACGCAGTATTTT
TRBD2	TRBV7-2	.	TRBJ2-5	13	CASSPDGTSGQYF	TGTGCCAGCAGCCCCGACGGGACTAGCGGGCAGTACTTC
.	TRBV19	.	TRBJ2-2	13	CASSWSGYGELFF	TGTGCCAGCTCCTGGTCCGGGTACGGGGAGCTGTTTTTT
.	TRBV7-9	once	TRBJ2-2	16	CASSPVSLVNTGELFF	TGTGCCAGCAGCCCCGTGAGCCTCGTTAACACCGGGGAGCTGTTTTTT
.	TRBV11-2	.	TRBJ1-1	15	CASSSPPGKDTEAFF	TGTGCCAGCAGCTCCCCCCCAGGGAAGGACACTGAAGCTTTCTTT
TRBD2	TRBV15	.	TRBJ2-5	15	CATSRDRRGGETQYF	TGTGCCACCAGCAGAGATCGGCGGGGGGGTGAGACCCAGTACTTC
TRBD2	TRBV28	once	TRBJ2-1	14	CASSFRGIAGGQFF	TGTGCCAGCAGTTTCCGGGGCATAGCGGGGGGGCAGTTCTTC
TRBD1	TRBV23-1	.	TRBJ2-7	15	CASSQHPAGGYEQYF	TGCGCCAGCAGTCAACACCCTGCAGGGGGCTACGAGCAGTACTTC
.	TRBV4-1	.	TRBJ2-1	14	CASSQGTANNEQFF	TGCGCCAGCAGCCAAGGGACAGCCAACAATGAGCAGTTCTTC
.	TRBV18	.	TRBJ1-1	13	CASFRGVDTEAFF	TGTGCCAGCTTCAGGGGAGTAGACACTGAAGCTTTCTTT
.	TRBV14	.	TRBJ2-5	15	CASSHPAGLKGTQYF	TGTGCCAGCAGCCACCCCGCGGGGCTTAAGGGGACCCAGTACTTC
.	TRBV7-3	.	TRBJ2-1	15	CASSSTVEMYNEQFF	TGTGCCAGCAGCTCCACCGTGGAGATGTACAATGAGCAGTTCTTC
.	TRBV7-8	.	TRBJ2-7	14	CASSLDRTAGEQYF	TGTGCCAGCAGCTTAGACCGGACAGCCGGCGAGCAGTACTTC
.	TRBV18	.	TRBJ1-3	17	CASSPRDRLNSGNTIYF	TGTGCCAGCTCACCGCGAGACAGGCTGAACTCTGGAAACACCATATATTTT
TRBD1	TRBV19	.	TRBJ2-3	12	CATRRDRGRQYF	TGTGCCACCCGGAGGGACAGGGGAAGGCAGTATTTT
TRBD1	TRBV30	.	TRBJ2-7	15	CAWSKAGQGTYEQYF	TGTGCCTGGAGTAAGGCGGGACAGGGCACCTACGAGCAGTACTTC
TRBD1	TRBV10-3	.	TRBJ2-7	16	CAISESGTGFSYEQYF	TGTGCCATCAGTGAGTCAGGGACAGGCTTCTCCTACGAGCAGTACTTC
TRBD1	TRBV7-9	.	TRBJ1-2	13	CASSSRDRSGYTF	TGTGCCAGCAGCTCCCGGGACAGGAGTGGCTACACCTTC
.	TRBV11-1	.	TRBJ2-7	13	CASSLGAPREQYF	TGTGCCAGCAGCTTGGGGGCTCCGAGGGAGCAGTACTTC
.	TRBV6-5	.	TRBJ1-6	16	CASSSQDGGNNSPLHF	TGTGCCAGCAGTTCCCAAGACGGGGGAAATAATTCACCCCTCCACTTT
TRBD2	TRBV5-1	.	TRBJ2-7	15	CASSRTSGGIYEQYF	TGCGCCAGCAGCCGTACTAGCGGGGGTATATACGAGCAGTACTTC
.	TRBV2	.	TRBJ1-6	15	CASSEELVRGSPLHF	TGTGCCAGCAGTGAAGAGCTGGTCCGCGGATCACCCCTCCACTTT
.	TRBV5-4	.	TRBJ2-3	13	CASTGRDTDTQYF	TGTGCCAGCACGGGCAGGGACACAGATACGCAGTATTTT
.	TRBV18	once	TRBJ1-6	17	CASSPLPQTAENSPLHF	TGTGCCAGCTCACCACTTCCTCAGACAGCAGAAAATTCACCCCTCCACTTT
.	TRBV6-1	.	TRBJ2-3	15	CASSDPTGYTDTQYF	TGTGCCAGCAGTGATCCCACAGGGTACACAGATACGCAGTATTTT
.	TRBV7-2	.	TRBJ1-3	17	CASSLAAVRVGGNTIYF	TGTGCCAGCAGCTTAGCGGCTGTCCGGGTGGGTGGAAACACCATATATTTT
.	TRBV2	.	TRBJ1-2	11	CASRLGAGYTF	TGTGCCAGCAGGCTAGGGGCTGGCTACACCTTC
TRBD1	TRBV2	.	TRBJ2-4	14	CASKETGPTIVQYF	TGTGCCAGCAAAGAGACAGGGCCCACGATCGTTCAGTACTTC
.	TRBV18	.	TRBJ2-5	17	CASSPYRARGVVETQYF	TGTGCCAGCTCACCATACAGGGCTCGGGGGGTCGTGGAGACCCAGTACTTC
.	TRBV27	.	TRBJ1-6	15	CASSGGPLYNSPLHF	TGTGCCAGCAGCGGAGGACCCCTCTATAATTCACCCCTCCACTTT